This is a list of T cell receptor beta chains from one sample in a study of human thymus T cells. Sequencing was performed with immunoSEQ multiplex PCR; in TCRdb, only in-frame clones are kept and a portion is missing. The sample has approximately 70,000 clones; 85% to 95% are singletons. Sequenced sample: thymus tissue. The receptors were gathered from a girl younger than two with a congenital heart defect but otherwise immunologically healthy. Both conserved end residues are part of each CDR3. Clone size, where shown, is once, few, many, or a class for clones that have expanded.

CDR3 protein: CASSYSIASTDTQYF
V gene: TRBV6-5
J gene: TRBJ2-3
clone size: .

CDR3 protein: CASSDPGDEQYF
V gene: TRBV6-6
J gene: TRBJ2-7
clone size: .

CDR3 protein: CASSPWDRVSYEQYF
V gene: TRBV18
J gene: TRBJ2-7
clone size: .

CDR3 protein: CASSLLAGTYNEQFF
V gene: TRBV5-1
J gene: TRBJ2-1
clone size: .

CDR3 protein: CASSLLDGNYGYTF
V gene: TRBV14
J gene: TRBJ1-2
clone size: once

CDR3 protein: CASTGLAGGRSYNEQFF
V gene: TRBV27
J gene: TRBJ2-1
clone size: .

CDR3 protein: CASSGGQNTEAFF
V gene: TRBV6-4
J gene: TRBJ1-1
clone size: .

CDR3 protein: CASSPRGDRSYEQYF
V gene: TRBV18
J gene: TRBJ2-7
clone size: .

CDR3 protein: CASSPRLITDTQYF
V gene: TRBV7-2
J gene: TRBJ2-3
clone size: once

CDR3 protein: CASSPTTVQGSYYGYTF
V gene: TRBV5-1
J gene: TRBJ1-2
clone size: .

CDR3 protein: CASCRNTGELFF
V gene: TRBV5-1
J gene: TRBJ2-2
clone size: .

CDR3 protein: CASSQDTKGQYHRNSGNTIYF
V gene: TRBV4-1
J gene: TRBJ1-3
clone size: .

CDR3 protein: CASSHRGNGRMNTEAFF
V gene: TRBV14
J gene: TRBJ1-1
clone size: few

CDR3 protein: CASSLAPGTGGYEQYF
V gene: TRBV7-9
J gene: TRBJ2-7
clone size: .

CDR3 protein: CASSEQPNTEAFF
V gene: TRBV6-1
J gene: TRBJ1-1
clone size: .

CDR3 protein: CASSDTCGGGGHEQFF
V gene: TRBV2
J gene: TRBJ2-1
clone size: .

CDR3 protein: CASSKARRRDGQPQHF
V gene: TRBV21-1
J gene: TRBJ1-5
clone size: .

CDR3 protein: CASGPGGRGGLTSGRKPDTQYF
V gene: TRBV12-5
J gene: TRBJ2-3
clone size: .

CDR3 protein: CASRKGTSGSYEQYF
V gene: TRBV10-1
J gene: TRBJ2-7
clone size: .

CDR3 protein: CTSSQARTSRFADTQYF
V gene: TRBV1
J gene: TRBJ2-3
clone size: .

CDR3 protein: CASATRGNYGYTF
V gene: TRBV12-5
J gene: TRBJ1-2
clone size: .

CDR3 protein: CASSSRTGLGVNTEAFF
V gene: TRBV27
J gene: TRBJ1-1
clone size: .

CDR3 protein: CASSSRGLAEQETQYF
V gene: TRBV5-1
J gene: TRBJ2-5
clone size: .

CDR3 protein: CASTTSGIAYNEQFF
V gene: TRBV27
J gene: TRBJ2-1
clone size: .

CDR3 protein: CASSLPTNYPQYF
V gene: TRBV28
J gene: TRBJ2-5
clone size: .

CDR3 protein: CASSLAESSYNEQFF
V gene: TRBV7-3
J gene: TRBJ2-1
clone size: .

CDR3 protein: CASSLGSFGGRGPDTQYF
V gene: TRBV13
J gene: TRBJ2-3
clone size: .